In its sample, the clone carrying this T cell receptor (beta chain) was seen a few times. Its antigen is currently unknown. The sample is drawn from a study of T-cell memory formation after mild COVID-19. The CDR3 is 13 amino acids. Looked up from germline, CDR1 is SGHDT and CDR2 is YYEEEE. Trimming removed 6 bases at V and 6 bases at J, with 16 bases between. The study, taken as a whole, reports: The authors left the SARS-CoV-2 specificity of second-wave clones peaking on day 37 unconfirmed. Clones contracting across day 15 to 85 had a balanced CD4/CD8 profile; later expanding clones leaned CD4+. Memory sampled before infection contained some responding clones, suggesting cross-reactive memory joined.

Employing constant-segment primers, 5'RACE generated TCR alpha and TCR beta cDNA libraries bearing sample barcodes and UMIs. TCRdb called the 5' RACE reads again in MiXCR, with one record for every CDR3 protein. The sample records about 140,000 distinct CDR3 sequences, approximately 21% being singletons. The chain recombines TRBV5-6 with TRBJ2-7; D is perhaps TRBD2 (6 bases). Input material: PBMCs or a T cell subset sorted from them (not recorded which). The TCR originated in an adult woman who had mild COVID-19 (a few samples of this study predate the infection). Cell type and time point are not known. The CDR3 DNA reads TGTGCCAGCACCAAATCGGGAGTAGGCGAGCAGTACTTC. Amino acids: CASTKSGVGEQYF.